The rows below give T cell receptor beta chains drawn from one sample of a study of early T cells in non-severe SARS-CoV-2 infection. TCRdb processed the 5' RACE reads anew with MiXCR; each CDR3 protein has one entry. This sample yields about 110,000 distinct CDR3 sequences, of which around 12% are seen a single time; 3% to 4.5% belongs to the top ten. This sample comprised whole blood, obtained at baseline. These receptors were collected from an adult who was a healthcare worker with PCR-confirmed SARS-CoV-2 infection or an uninfected control (not recorded which). Each CDR3 is given with its conserved first and last residue. The D gene is left open where the match is weak. Size is omitted from some rows. Given values are once, few, many or a class for expanded clones.

abundance	d_gene	v_gene	j_gene	CDR3nt	CDR3aa
-	TRBD2	TRBV5-6	TRBJ2-1	TGTGCCAGCAGCAAATCACTAGCGGGGTCCTACAATGAGCAGTTCTTC	CASSKSLAGSYNEQFF
many	-	TRBV19	TRBJ1-5	TGTGCCAGTAGTATAGGCGGGAACAATCAGCCCCAGCATTTT	CASSIGGNNQPQHF
few	TRBD1	TRBV27	TRBJ1-2	TGTGCCAGCAGTTTTGTACAGGGGTATGGCTACACCTTC	CASSFVQGYGYTF
few	-	TRBV5-4	TRBJ2-5	TGTGCCAGCAGCTCACAGGGAGGTAAAGAGACCCAGTACTTC	CASSSQGGKETQYF
-	-	TRBV7-6	TRBJ2-1	TGTGCCAGCAGCTTACTGTATCGCGTAAGCTCCTACAATGAGCAGTTCTTC	CASSLLYRVSSYNEQFF
many	TRBD1	TRBV7-8	TRBJ1-1	TGTGCCAGCAGCTTCCGGGACAGGGACACTGAAGCTTTCTTT	CASSFRDRDTEAFF
few	-	TRBV11-3	TRBJ2-1	TGTGCCAGCAGCTTAAACAATGAGCAGTTCTTC	CASSLNNEQFF
many	TRBD1	TRBV4-2	TRBJ2-7	TGTGCCAGCAGCCAAGGACAGGGTGGCGTGGCCTACGAGCAGTACTTC	CASSQGQGGVAYEQYF
-	TRBD2	TRBV5-1	TRBJ2-1	TGCGCCAGCAGCTCAAGGCGGGGGTCCTACAATGAGCAGTTCTTC	CASSSRRGSYNEQFF
many	-	TRBV4-1	TRBJ2-7	TGCGCCAGCAGCCAAGATCGGGGCTACGAGCAGTACTTC	CASSQDRGYEQYF
-	-	TRBV5-6	TRBJ1-2	TGTGCCAGCAGCACAGATCCGGATGGCTACACCTTC	CASSTDPDGYTF
few	TRBD1	TRBV10-3	TRBJ1-4	TGTGCCATCAGTGCAGACAGGGCCGGTACAACTAATGAAAAACTGTTTTTT	CAISADRAGTTNEKLFF
many	-	TRBV19	TRBJ1-5	TGTGCCAGTAGTATAGAGGGGAATCAGCCCCAGCATTTT	CASSIEGNQPQHF
-	-	TRBV9	TRBJ1-1	TGTGCCAGCAGCGGCTTAACAGGAGCTGAAGCTTTCTTT	CASSGLTGAEAFF
many	-	TRBV7-2	TRBJ2-7	TGTGCCAGCAGCTCCTACTACGAGCAGTACTTC	CASSSYYEQYF
few	TRBD1	TRBV27	TRBJ1-1	TGTGCCAGCAGCAGTGACAGGGCATTCGCTGAAGCTTTCTTT	CASSSDRAFAEAFF
-	-	TRBV7-9	TRBJ2-2	TGTGCCAGCAGCTTCCCAGCCGGGGAGCTGTTTTTT	CASSFPAGELFF
few	-	TRBV11-1	TRBJ2-3	TGTGCCAGCAGCTTAGAGAGCCTGACGCAGTATTTT	CASSLESLTQYF
few	TRBD2	TRBV5-1	TRBJ2-5	TGCGCCAGCAGCCGCGTTCGGACTAGCGGGGGGTCCGGGCCCCCAGAGACCCAGTACTTC	CASSRVRTSGGSGPPETQYF
few	-	TRBV29-1	TRBJ1-1	TGCAGCGTTGAGATTAGACAGGCTAAAGCTTTCTTT	CSVEIRQAKAFF
few	-	TRBV7-9	TRBJ2-7	TGTGCCAGCAGCCCCCGGACGGGCGAGCAGTACTTC	CASSPRTGEQYF
few	TRBD2	TRBV20-1	TRBJ2-1	TGCAGTGCGGCGGGACTAGCGGGAACCTACAATGAGCAGTTCTTC	CSAAGLAGTYNEQFF
-	-	TRBV5-1	TRBJ2-7	TGCGCCAGCAGCTTGGACTCCGAGCAGTACTTC	CASSLDSEQYF
few	-	TRBV7-8	TRBJ1-1	TGTGCCAGCAGCTTAGGGTCCGGGAACATGAACACTGAAGCTTTCTTT	CASSLGSGNMNTEAFF
few	TRBD2	TRBV19	TRBJ2-1	TGTGCCAGTAGTCGCCTTCGGACTAGCGGGGGAGGAGGGAATGAGCAGTTCTTC	CASSRLRTSGGGGNEQFF
few	TRBD1	TRBV7-9	TRBJ2-7	TGTGCCAGCAGCGAAGCACAGGGGGTAGGAGTAAAAAAGCAGTACTTC	CASSEAQGVGVKKQYF
few	-	TRBV28	TRBJ1-2	TGTGCCAGCAGTTCACAGGGACGTGAGGGCTACACCTTC	CASSSQGREGYTF
few	-	TRBV20-1	TRBJ2-7	TGCAGTGCTAGCCAAGCGGTCTACGAGCAGTACTTC	CSASQAVYEQYF
few	-	TRBV3-1	TRBJ2-7	TGTGCCAGCAGCCAAGCGGGCAGACAAAGACACGAGCAGTACTTC	CASSQAGRQRHEQYF
few	-	TRBV2	TRBJ1-1	TGTGCCAGCCTAAAGGACGGTGGCACTGAAGCTTTCTTT	CASLKDGGTEAFF
-	TRBD2	TRBV7-9	TRBJ2-1	TGTGCCAGCAGCTTAGCTTCGGGGGGAGAGCAGTTCTTC	CASSLASGGEQFF
-	TRBD2	TRBV30	TRBJ2-1	TGTGCCTGGAGCAAACTTCGTGTTAGCGGGGGATACAATGAGCAGTTCTTC	CAWSKLRVSGGYNEQFF
many	-	TRBV6-7	TRBJ1-1	TGTGCACCTAGAGAGGGGAACACTGAAGCTTTCTTT	CAPREGNTEAFF
-	TRBD1	TRBV5-1	TRBJ2-7	TGCGCCAGCAGCTGGGACAGCGACTCCTACGAGCAGTACTTC	CASSWDSDSYEQYF
many	-	TRBV3-1	TRBJ2-2	TGTGCCAGCAGCCAAGTTTGGGCCTCAGACAGGGAGGCCGGGGAGCTGTTTTTT	CASSQVWASDREAGELFF
few	TRBD1	TRBV19	TRBJ1-2	TGTGCCAGTAGTATCCAGGACAGGGGGCGAAGGGGCTACACCTTC	CASSIQDRGRRGYTF
few	-	TRBV6-5	TRBJ2-7	TGTGCCAGCGGGACACTAAATTACGAGCAGTACTTC	CASGTLNYEQYF
few	-	TRBV7-2	TRBJ2-2	TGTGCCAGCGGACGACTAGAGAACACCGGGGAGCTGTTTTTT	CASGRLENTGELFF
many	-	TRBV30	TRBJ2-3	TGTGCCTGGAGGCCAGAGTGGGAAGCAGGGAGCACAGATACGCAGTATTTT	CAWRPEWEAGSTDTQYF
few	TRBD1	TRBV5-6	TRBJ2-3	TGTGCCAGCAGCATAGGACAGGGTAGCACAGATACGCAGTATTTT	CASSIGQGSTDTQYF
-	TRBD1	TRBV7-2	TRBJ1-6	TGTGCCAGCAGCAGCCGCCCAGGACAGGGGAATTCACCCCTCCACTTT	CASSSRPGQGNSPLHF
-	TRBD2	TRBV27	TRBJ2-1	TGTGCCAGCAGTCTGTCGACTAGCGGGGCCTCCTACAATGAGCAGTTCTTC	CASSLSTSGASYNEQFF
few	-	TRBV5-4	TRBJ2-3	TGTGCCAGCAGCGATCACACAGATACGCAGTATTTT	CASSDHTDTQYF
many	-	TRBV12-3/TRBV12-4	TRBJ2-7	TGTGCCAGCAGTACTAGGGACGAGCAGTACTTC	CASSTRDEQYF
many	-	TRBV25-1	TRBJ1-1	TGTGCCAGCGGGACTGAGGCTTTCTTT	CASGTEAFF
-	TRBD2	TRBV6-1	TRBJ2-3	TGTGCCAGCAGTATACTAGCGGGGGTTAGCACAGATACGCAGTATTTT	CASSILAGVSTDTQYF
many	-	TRBV6-1	TRBJ1-2	TGTGCCAGCAGTGAAGTGGGCCGGATTAACTATGGCTACACCTTC	CASSEVGRINYGYTF
-	TRBD1	TRBV5-4	TRBJ2-1	TGTGCCAGCAGCGTGGGACAGGGTCTGCACAATGAGCAGTTCTTC	CASSVGQGLHNEQFF
few	TRBD1	TRBV20-1	TRBJ2-7	TGCAGTGCTAGAGATAGGAGACAGGGCTCCTACGAGCAGTACTTC	CSARDRRQGSYEQYF
-	TRBD1	TRBV20-1	TRBJ1-1	TGCAGTGCTAGGGGAGGGACAGGGTCGAACACTGAAGCTTTCTTT	CSARGGTGSNTEAFF
many	-	TRBV5-1	TRBJ2-7	TGCGCCAGCAGCTTGGAGGCAGTCTCCTACGAGCAGTACTTC	CASSLEAVSYEQYF
few	TRBD1	TRBV20-1	TRBJ1-1	TGCAGTGCTAGAGATGGCGGGACAGGGGGCACTGAAGCTTTCTTT	CSARDGGTGGTEAFF
few	-	TRBV6-1	TRBJ2-7	TGTGCCAGCAGTGAAGGCGGGACGGCCTCCTACGAGCAGTACTTC	CASSEGGTASYEQYF